Sequencing of this T cell receptor (beta chain) was carried out in a study of shared clonotypes between healthy human individuals. Trimming pared 2 bases from V and 5 bases from J, leaving 11 bases between. This CDR3 is 14 amino acids long. Germline CDR1 is MRHNA and CDR2 is SNTAGT. CD45RO negativity and positive selection for CCR7 defined naive CD8 cells, a population that excluded terminally differentiated effector memory CD45RA+ cells. TCRdb's copy holds only in-frame clones and misses some; the assay was immunoSEQ multiplex PCR. The table has around 1,900,000 clones, approximately 92% seen once. Sequencing used naive CD8+ T cells from PBMCs. The sequence was collected from a young man in good health. Some clones in this sample may be carry-over from other donors' samples. The chain couples TRBV6-4 to TRBJ2-3; D is undetermined. CDR3 DNA sequence: TGTGCCAGCAGTGACAAGATGACAAAAGATACGCAGTATTTT. Residues: CASSDKMTKDTQYF.